This T cell receptor (beta chain) was captured in a study of blood T cell repertoires in COVID-19. Study as a whole: The samples span acute and convalescent COVID-19 from the United States, Italy and Spain. From T cells, B-cell-depleted T cells, or PBMCs came the material, which was cDNA or gDNA.

The V end lost 1 base, the J end lost 5 bases, and 18 bases lay between the germline ends. This CDR3 region has 17 residues. Per the germline V gene, CDR1 is SGHRS and CDR2 is YFSETQ. Per the original methods: Amplification from reference gene primers served as the basis for estimated nucleated cell counts. TCRdb keeps only in-frame clones here, not all; method: immunoSEQ multiplex PCR. The V and J calls and clone size are taken from that table; D and trimming were inferred from the DNA. The repertoire holds approximately 170,000 clones, with under 85% as singletons. The sequence derives from a man between 70 and 80 years old who had recovered from COVID-19. The J gene is TRBJ2-2, the V gene TRBV5-1; D perhaps matches TRBD1 (7 bases). The sequenced sample was peripheral blood. CDR3 in DNA: TGCGCCAGCAGCTTGAAACTAGGAGGGGGCGGAACCGGGGAGCTGTTTTTT. Amino acids: CASSLKLGGGGTGELFF.